Each of the 23 T cell receptor beta chains below was sequenced from the same sample in a study of T cell changes during pregnancy in multiple sclerosis (dated 2019 in TCRdb). The method behind the library was the immunoSEQ multiplex PCR assay. TCRdb obtained this table from immuneACCESS and retained in-frame rearrangements with V and J assigned. These tables miss some clones; where compared with another copy, unresolved V genes account for less than half of the shortfall, and the remainder is unexplained. Within this sample are tens of thousands of clones, with less than 90% of them counted one time only. Approximately 3.5% of the sample is in the top ten clones. Sequences were derived from peripheral blood, sampled before pregnancy. The receptors stem from a female donor with multiple sclerosis, enrolled in a pregnancy study.

The rearrangement uses TRBV11-3 and TRBJ2-5, with TRBD2 identical over 7 bases. CDR1 is SGHNT and CDR2 is YENEEA in the germline V gene. The length of the CDR3 is 14 residues. Unmatched junction bases numbered 7, after V lost 5 bases and J lost 4 bases. Written as DNA, the CDR3 is TGTGCCAGCAGCCCCCTCGGGGGGTCAGAGACCCAGTACTTC. Translated, it gives CASSPLGGSETQYF.

The CDR3 reads CASSLSYRPIGDSPLHF. The CDR3 nucleotides read TGTGCCAGCAGCTTAAGTTACAGGCCCATTGGGGATTCACCCCTCCACTTT. The genes are TRBV7-2 and TRBJ1-6; weak D call: TRBD1 (5 bases). The CDR3 is 17 amino acids. Trimming removed 2 bases at V and 8 bases at J, with 19 bases between. The germline CDR1 and CDR2 sequences are SGHTA and FQGNSA.

The rearrangement links TRBV15 to TRBJ2-3; D may be TRBD2 (5 bases). The V and J ends lost 3 bases and 4 bases respectively, with 14 bases between them. The CDR3 runs 15 residues. Per germline, CDR1 LNHNV and CDR2 YYDKDF (reference sequence). CDR3 in DNA: TGTGCCACCAGCAGGGTTGCGGAGGTGGCAGATACGCAGTATTTT. Its protein is CATSRVAEVADTQYF. The variable domain in full, with the rest retrieved from reference TRBV15 and TRBJ2-3, is DAMVIQNPRYQVTQFGKPVTLSCSQTLNHNVMYWYQQKSSQAPKLLFHYYDKDFNNEADTPDNFQSRRPNTSFCFLDIRSPGLGDTAMYLCATSRVAEVADTQYFGPGTRLTVL.

This clone was detected only once. This chain uses TRBV7-6 with TRBJ1-1; D is perhaps TRBD1 (5 bases). The CDR3 contains 13 residues. The germline V and J ends were trimmed by 2 bases and 5 bases, with 9 bases remaining between them. Per the germline V gene, CDR1 is SGHVS and CDR2 is FNYEAQ. DNA for the CDR3: TGTGCCAGCAGCTTATCCAGGGATACTGAAGCTTTCTTT. It translates to CASSLSRDTEAFF.

The chain uses TRBV30 and TRBJ1-3; 8 bases match TRBD1. The CDR3 totals 12 residues. With 5 bases clipped from V and 8 bases from J, the junction kept 5 bases outside the gene matches. Per germline, CDR1 GTSNPN and CDR2 SVGIG (reference sequence). The CDR3 DNA reads TGTGCCTGGTCGACAGGGGAACACACCATATATTTT. It is translated as CAWSTGEHTIYF.

The rearrangement joins TRBV7-2 to TRBJ2-7; 7 nucleotides align to TRBD2. Looked up from germline, CDR1 is SGHTA and CDR2 is FQGNSA. V was clipped by 1 base and J by 2 bases; unmatched bases: 5. This CDR3 spans 15 amino acids. CDR3 sequence: CASSLGMGGAYEQYF. The CDR3 nucleotides are TGTGCCAGCAGCTTAGGGATGGGGGGGGCCTACGAGCAGTACTTC.

The chain recombines TRBV2 with TRBJ2-7; 7 bases are shared with TRBD1. CDR3 size: 13 residues. With V trimmed by 10 bases and J by 7 bases, 13 bases remained unmatched. Germline CDR1 SNHLY, CDR2 FYNNEI. The CDR3 bases are TGTGCCACCTCAGGGGACAGCTATCGAGAGCAGTACTTC. It is translated as CATSGDSYREQYF.

This chain links TRBV10-3 with TRBJ1-1; maybe TRBD1 (6 bases). The germline V gene has CDR1 ENHRY and CDR2 SYGVKD. This CDR3 is built from 11 residues. Trimming cost V 3 bases and J 10 bases, with 9 bases left between them. The CDR3 sequence: CAISDGGRAFF. The CDR3 DNA reads as TGTGCCATCAGTGACGGGGGGCGAGCTTTCTTT.

This clone has only one observation. The chain has TRBV19 and TRBJ2-6; D possibly corresponds to TRBD1 (5 bases). Trimming left V 4 bases short and J 0 bases short, with 19 bases between. The length of the CDR3 is 19 residues. Germline V gives CDR1 LNHDA, CDR2 SQIVND (reference sequence). DNA of the CDR3: TGTGCCAGTAGTACGAAGGGTCAGGGTAGTATCTCTGGGGCCAACGTCCTGACTTTC. It is translated as CASSTKGQGSISGANVLTF.

The CDR3 reads CASSLAYRGGGYTF. The CDR3 DNA reads as TGTGCCAGCAGCTTAGCTTACAGGGGTGGTGGCTACACCTTC. The chain carries TRBV7-2 and TRBJ1-2, with 7 bases identical to TRBD1. This CDR3 region has 14 residues. The V gene end was trimmed by 0 bases and the J gene end by 7 bases; junction bases not matched to a gene: 5. Germline V gene lookup returns CDR1 SGHTA and CDR2 FQGNSA.

The chain carries TRBV14 and TRBJ1-2; 8 bases match TRBD1. CDR3 length: 14 amino acids. Unmatched junction bases numbered 4, after V lost 4 bases and J lost 3 bases. Germline CDR1 is SGHDN and CDR2 is FVKESK. CDR3 in DNA: TGTGCCAGCAGCCCCCTGGACAGGGACTATGGCTACACCTTC. Protein product: CASSPLDRDYGYTF. Full variable domain (outside the CDR3, taken from reference TRBV14 and TRBJ1-2): EAGVTQFPSHSVIEKGQTVTLRCDPISGHDNLYWYRRVMGKEIKFLLHFVKESKQDESGMPNNRFLAERTGGTYSTLKVQPAELEDSGVYFCASSPLDRDYGYTFGSGTRLTVV.

This rearrangement joins TRBV19 to TRBJ1-5, with 8 bases aligning to TRBD1. Germline assignment: CDR1 LNHDA and CDR2 SQIVND (reference sequence). The CDR3 has 15 residues. V lost 7 bases and J lost 0; bases outside the gene matches: 5. The CDR3 DNA is TGTGCCAGTACCGTGGGACAGGATAGCAATCAGCCCCAGCATTTT. This codes for CASTVGQDSNQPQHF.

The chain carries TRBV7-8 and TRBJ2-7; D is ambiguous. The CDR3 is 14 amino acids. In germline, CDR1 is SGHVS, CDR2 FQNEAQ. V lost 1 base and J lost 7, with 14 bases in between. CDR3 sequence: CASSLVTSSREQYF. In DNA, the CDR3 is TGTGCCAGCAGCTTAGTGACGTCTAGTCGAGAGCAGTACTTC.

The chain recombines TRBV19 with TRBJ2-3, with 11 bases aligning to TRBD2. The CDR3 has 17 residues. The V segment lost 8 bases and the J segment 7 bases; nucleotides outside the gene matches: 17. Germline CDR1 reads LNHDA; CDR2 reads SQIVND (reference sequence). This chain's CDR3 is CASGRGASGGRVNTQYF. DNA for the CDR3: TGTGCCAGTGGGCGTGGAGCTAGCGGGGGGCGAGTTAATACGCAGTATTTT.

The chain uses TRBV7-2 and TRBJ1-5; D not resolved. Per the germline V gene, CDR1 is SGHTA and CDR2 is FQGNSA. The CDR3 loop spans 15 amino acids. V lost 3 bases and J lost 6, with 15 bases in between. The CDR3 region is CASSFGFGGSQPQHF. CDR3 coding DNA: TGTGCCAGCAGCTTCGGATTCGGCGGGTCTCAGCCCCAGCATTTT.

V usage is TRBV11-2 and J usage is TRBJ2-5; 11 positions agree with TRBD2. In germline, CDR1 is SGHAT, CDR2 FQNNGV. The CDR3 covers 16 residues. Trimming cost V 8 bases and J 1 base; bases outside gene matches: 9. The CDR3 DNA reads as TGTGCCAGCTCTAACCTAGGACTAGCGGGCCAAGAGACCCAGTACTTC. As protein: CASSNLGLAGQETQYF.

The V and J genes are TRBV6-6 and TRBJ1-5; 7 bases map to TRBD1. CDR3 size: 13 residues. Germline assignment: CDR1 MNHNY and CDR2 SVGAGI (reference sequence). V shed 4 bases and J 5 bases; nucleotides not matched to a gene: 2. CDR3 sequence reads: CASSWQGDQPQHF. For the CDR3, the DNA is TGTGCCAGCAGTTGGCAGGGGGATCAGCCCCAGCATTTT.

CDR3 sequence: CASRTAGYEQYF. Here the CDR3 DNA reads TGCGCCAGCAGGACAGCCGGGTACGAGCAGTACTTC. The rearrangement links TRBV10-2 to TRBJ2-7; TRBD1 is a possible D gene (5 bases). The germline V gene has CDR1 WSHSY and CDR2 SAAADI. The ends were cut back, 6 bases at V and 4 bases at J, with 10 bases in the middle. The CDR3 covers 12 residues.

This clone was seen more than once but under ten times. The chain joins TRBV5-1 to TRBJ1-4; 9 positions match TRBD1. V dropped 2 bases and J dropped 3; count of bases not matched to a gene: 8. Germline V CDR1 and CDR2: SGHRS, YFSETQ. The CDR3 length is 17 residues. CDR3 region: CASSFWGTGKANEKLFF. The CDR3 DNA sequence: TGCGCCAGCAGCTTTTGGGGGACAGGGAAGGCTAATGAAAAACTGTTTTTT.

This chain connects TRBV5-4 to TRBJ2-5, with 9 positions matching TRBD2. The CDR3 consists of 15 residues. Germline values: CDR1 SGHNT, CDR2 YYREEE (reference sequence). V dropped 4 bases and J dropped 5; count of bases not matched to a gene: 9. CDR3 in DNA: TGTGCCAGCAGCCCTGGTGGGACTAGCTGGGAGACCCAGTACTTC. Protein sequence: CASSPGGTSWETQYF.

This clone was counted between two and nine times. The genes are TRBV15 and TRBJ1-5; no reliable D call. This CDR3 comprises 13 residues. The V end was cut by 4 bases, the J end by 5 bases, with 9 bases between. The germline gives CDR1 LNHNV, CDR2 YYDKDF (reference sequence). The CDR3 region is CATSTTADQPQHF. CDR3 sequence (DNA): TGTGCCACCAGCACGACCGCGGATCAGCCCCAGCATTTT.

This clone was detected only a few times. The V call is TRBV10-3, the J call TRBJ2-2, with 7 bases identical to TRBD1. Trimming removed 8 bases from V and 0 bases from J; junction bases left unmatched: 6. CDR1 and CDR2 from the germline V gene are ENHRY and SYGVKD. This CDR3 has 15 residues. The CDR3 region has the DNA TGTGCCATCCGGGGACAGCTCGCGAACACCGGGGAGCTGTTTTTT. It encodes CAIRGQLANTGELFF.

Only one count was recorded for this clone. The chain uses TRBV6-5 and TRBJ1-2; a possible D gene is TRBD1 (6 bases). The CDR3 runs 13 residues. V was shortened by 5 bases and J by 4 bases, with 11 bases between the two germline ends. The germline V gene encodes CDR1 MNHEY and CDR2 SVGAGI. As DNA, the CDR3 is TGTGCCAGCAGTCGGGACAAGGGCTATGGCTACACCTTC. Translation: CASSRDKGYGYTF.